This T cell receptor (beta chain) emerged from a study of beta chain features in type 1 diabetes. As for the study in general: All of the samples together had 95 million to 140 million sorted cells examined. Whole-study findings and limits: VDJ junctions sequenced from type 1 diabetes patients showed fewer insertions and more deletions. People with Type 1 diabetes carried modestly yet significantly shorter TCRB CDR3s in all four CD4+ subsets. The question of HLA type influencing TCRB rearrangement was one that remained unresolved here.

In the case of this clone: The antigen is unknown.

Sequenced material consisted of expressed TCRB transcripts (all of the isolated RNA was reverse transcribed). Some clones are missing from TCRdb's copy, which holds only in-frame ones; the method was immunoSEQ multiplex PCR. The top ten clones hold more than 0.095% of a sample with 600,000 or so clones, under 15% of them seen once. The J segment lost 10 bases and the V segment lost 4 bases, leaving 16 bases of the junction unmatched. CDR1 SGHTA and CDR2 FQGNSA come from the germline V gene. The CDR3 runs to 18 residues. Sequences were obtained from naive CD4+ T cells from blood. The gene calls are TRBV7-2 and TRBJ2-1, with 13 bases identical to TRBD2. This sequence was found in a man aged 25 to 40 with type 1 diabetes. CDR3 in amino acids: CASSSRPGTSGASREQFF. In nucleotides, the CDR3 is TGTGCCAGCAGCTCTAGGCCCGGGACTAGCGGGGCCAGTAGGGAGCAGTTCTTC.